Included here is one T cell receptor (beta chain) sequence, with context. Antigen: not known. This specimen belongs to a study of T cell responses to AZD1222 COVID-19 vaccine. Study findings and constraints: Repertoires in all cases were sampled only once the peak T cell response had passed. The study found Spike-specific TCR breadth and depth rose after two AZD1222 doses.

TCRdb's copy holds only in-frame clones and misses some; the assay was immunoSEQ multiplex PCR. The repertoire holds 200,000 or so clones, with about 91% as singletons. Losses at the gene ends were 7 bases for V and 6 bases for J; bases not matched to a gene: 14. The V gene's germline CDR1 is SGHNT and CDR2 YYREEE (reference sequence). The CDR3 is made up of 15 amino acids. V usage is TRBV5-4 and J usage is TRBJ2-7; the match to TRBD1 covers 9 bases. Source: peripheral blood, taken on day 0 of AZD1222 vaccination. This TCR was sampled from an adult in good health. The CDR3 region has the DNA TGTGCCAGCTACCCCGTGGGGGGACAGGGCCGCGAGCAGTACTTC. It codes for CASYPVGGQGREQYF.